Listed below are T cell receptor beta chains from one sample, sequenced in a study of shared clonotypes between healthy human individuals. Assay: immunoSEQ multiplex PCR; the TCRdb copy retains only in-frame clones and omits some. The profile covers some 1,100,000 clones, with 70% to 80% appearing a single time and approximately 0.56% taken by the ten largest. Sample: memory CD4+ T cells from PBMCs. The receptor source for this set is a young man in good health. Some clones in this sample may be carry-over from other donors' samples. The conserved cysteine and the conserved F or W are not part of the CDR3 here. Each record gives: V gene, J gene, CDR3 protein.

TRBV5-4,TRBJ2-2,ASSLAIGLTTGELF
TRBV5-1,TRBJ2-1,ASSPASGRIRGIHNEQF
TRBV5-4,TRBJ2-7,ASSLLGGSYEQY
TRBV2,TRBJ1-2,ASRRDLLNYGYT
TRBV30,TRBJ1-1,AWSVLGRAAF
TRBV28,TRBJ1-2,ASTLPRGYGYT
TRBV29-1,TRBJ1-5,SVGDGSQPQH
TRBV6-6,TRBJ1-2,ASRKGPNYGYT
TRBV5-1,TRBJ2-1,ASSLDGRYNEQF
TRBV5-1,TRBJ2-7,ASSPGREGLGEQY
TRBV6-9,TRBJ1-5,ASSKGAFLETFNQPQH
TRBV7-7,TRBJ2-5,ASSLAEGGAQY
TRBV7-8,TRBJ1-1,ASSLGQGTTEAF
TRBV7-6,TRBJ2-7,ASSFRGPPQSEQY
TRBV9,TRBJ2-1,ASSVGTLNEQF
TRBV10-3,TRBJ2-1,AISGTSNGEQF